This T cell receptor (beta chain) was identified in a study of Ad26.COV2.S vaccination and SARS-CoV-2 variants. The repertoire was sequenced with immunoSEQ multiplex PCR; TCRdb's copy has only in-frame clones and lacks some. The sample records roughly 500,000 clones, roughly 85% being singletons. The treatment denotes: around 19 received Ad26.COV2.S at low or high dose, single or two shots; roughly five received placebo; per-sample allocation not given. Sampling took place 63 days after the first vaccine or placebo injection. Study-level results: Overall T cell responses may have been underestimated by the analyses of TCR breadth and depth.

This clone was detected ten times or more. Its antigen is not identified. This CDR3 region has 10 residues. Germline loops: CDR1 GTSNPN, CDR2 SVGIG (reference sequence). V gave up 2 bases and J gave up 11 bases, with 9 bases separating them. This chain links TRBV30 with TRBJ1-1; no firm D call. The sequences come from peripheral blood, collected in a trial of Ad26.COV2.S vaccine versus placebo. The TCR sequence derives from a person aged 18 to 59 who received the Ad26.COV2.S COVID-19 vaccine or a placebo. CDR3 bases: TGTGCCTGGAGTCTAGGTCGCGCTTTCTTT. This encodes CAWSLGRAFF.